These 22 T cell receptor beta chains were sequenced from one sample in a study of shared clonotypes between healthy human individuals. Generated by immunoSEQ multiplex PCR, the TCRdb table keeps only in-frame clones and is missing some. The sample shows over 2 million clones, 85% to 95% of them seen only once. Sequencing used naive CD4+ T cells from PBMCs. Specified subset: CD45RA+ positively selected. The receptors were sampled from a man between 18 and 29 years old in good health. Some clones in this sample may be carry-over from other donors' samples.

V and J are TRBV28 and TRBJ2-2, with a weak D call TRBD2 (6 bases). The CDR3 is made up of 18 amino acids. Germline CDR1 reads MDHEN; CDR2 reads SYDVKM. With 7 bases removed from V and 3 bases from J, the gap between germline ends came to 24 bases. The CDR3 coding sequence is TGTGCCAGCATCCTCCATCCGCTCACCGGGAGAGACACCGGGGAGCTGTTTTTT. Its translation is CASILHPLTGRDTGELFF.

The chain carries TRBV10-3 and TRBJ1-1, with 9 bases aligning to TRBD1. With V trimmed by 10 bases and J by 6 bases, 15 bases remained unmatched. The CDR3 has 15 amino acids. The germline gives CDR1 ENHRY, CDR2 SYGVKD. This CDR3 reads CATQDRGGLVSEAFF. For the CDR3, the DNA is TGTGCCACCCAGGACAGGGGCGGTTTGGTTTCTGAAGCTTTCTTT.

The chain links TRBV7-2 to TRBJ2-7; the D call may be TRBD1 or TRBD2 (6 bases each). CDR3 size: 17 residues. Germline V gives CDR1 SGHTA, CDR2 FQGNSA. V gave up 3 bases and J gave up 3 bases, with 21 bases separating them. The CDR3 DNA is TGTGCCAGCAGCTTGTATAGCGGAGGGGGTGTTGTCTACGAGCAGTACTTC. Translated, it gives CASSLYSGGGVVYEQYF. Together with reference TRBV7-2 and TRBJ2-7, the CDR3 gives the full variable domain: GAGVSQSPSNKVTEKGKDVELRCDPISGHTALYWYRQSLGQGLEFLIYFQGNSAPDKSGLPSDRFSAERTGGSVSTLTIQRTQQEDSAVYLCASSLYSGGGVVYEQYFGPGTRLTVT.

The chain links TRBV7-2 to TRBJ2-7; 7 nucleotides match TRBD2. The V segment lost 5 bases and the J segment 1 base; nucleotides outside the gene matches: 5. Germline V gene lookup returns CDR1 SGHTA and CDR2 FQGNSA. The CDR3 has 14 residues. Here the CDR3 reads CASSRDYNSYEQYF. Written as DNA, the CDR3 is TGTGCCAGCAGCCGGGACTACAATTCCTACGAGCAGTACTTC.

The chain carries TRBV10-1 and TRBJ2-1; 7 bases fit TRBD1. V lost 2 bases, J lost 2 bases, and 12 bases stayed unmatched. Germline V gives CDR1 WNHNN, CDR2 SYGVQD (reference sequence). The CDR3 sequence is 18 residues long. The CDR3 is CASSEPPSPGQTYNEQFF. The CDR3 bases are TGCGCCAGCAGTGAGCCACCCAGTCCGGGACAGACCTACAATGAGCAGTTCTTC.

The gene calls are TRBV6-6 and TRBJ1-2; the match to TRBD1 covers 7 bases. The V and J ends lost 2 bases and 7 bases, in that order; junction bases with no gene match: 13. The CDR3 loop spans 16 amino acids. Germline-derived CDR1 and CDR2 are MNHNY and SVGAGI (reference sequence). The CDR3 sequence is CASSYPPRTGLTGYTF. DNA of the CDR3: TGTGCCAGCAGTTACCCCCCCCGGACAGGCCTCACTGGCTACACCTTC.

Notes on this clone: This sample includes further DNA sequences coding for the same CDR3. V usage is TRBV18 and J usage is TRBJ1-3; D gene ambiguous. Germline CDR1 and CDR2: KGHSH and LQKENI. The CDR3 runs to 14 residues. Trimming took off 6 bases at V and 2 bases at J, with 11 bases between the two ends. CDR3 nucleotide sequence: TGTGCCAGCTCCCTGGGTACGCCTGGAAACACCATATATTTT. This gives the protein CASSLGTPGNTIYF.

J is TRBJ2-5 and V is TRBV29-1; 13 nucleotides match TRBD2. This CDR3 contains 15 residues. Germline CDR1 SQVTM, CDR2 ANQGSEA. V gave up 1 base and J gave up 5 bases; unmatched junction bases: 4. This chain's CDR3 is CSVEGTSGSLETQYF. CDR3 DNA: TGCAGCGTTGAAGGGACTAGCGGGAGTTTGGAGACCCAGTACTTC.

The chain combines TRBV2 with TRBJ2-3; 8 bases agree with TRBD1. Trimming removed 8 bases from V and 5 bases from J; junction bases left unmatched: 9. This CDR3 comprises 14 residues. The germline V gene encodes CDR1 SNHLY and CDR2 FYNNEI. CDR3 DNA sequence: TGTGCCAGCGGGGGCATCACAGGGGGAGATACGCAGTATTTT. Amino acids: CASGGITGGDTQYF.

The V and J genes are TRBV6-1 and TRBJ1-3; 8 positions agree with TRBD1. After removal of 6 bases from V and 4 bases from J, the junction contained 8 bases not matched to a gene. Germline CDR1 is MNHNS and CDR2 is SASEGT. This CDR3 has 15 amino acids. CDR3 DNA sequence: TGTGCCAGCAGCGACCAGGGGGCTTCAGGAAACACCATATATTTT. Translating gives CASSDQGASGNTIYF.

This clone was recorded only once. The rearrangement joins TRBV5-1 to TRBJ1-4, with TRBD1 matching over 9 bases. J was trimmed by 7 bases and V by 7 bases; bases with no gene match: 8. Germline lookup yields CDR1 SGHRS and CDR2 YFSETQ. This CDR3 region has 14 residues. The CDR3 DNA follows: TGCGCCAGCTCCGGACAGGGGAACGGTGAAAAACTGTTTTTT. The encoded protein is CASSGQGNGEKLFF.

The V call is TRBV18, the J call TRBJ1-1; tentatively, D is TRBD1 (6 bases). The V end lost 3 bases, the J end lost 3 bases, and 14 bases lay between the germline ends. In germline, CDR1 is KGHSH, CDR2 LQKENI. The CDR3 spans 15 residues. The CDR3 loop is CASSPIRGGDTEAFF. The CDR3 nucleotides read TGTGCCAGCTCACCGATAAGGGGGGGGGACACTGAAGCTTTCTTT.

V usage is TRBV27 and J usage is TRBJ1-4; possible D gene TRBD1, 5 bases. The CDR3 contains 11 residues. Trimming shortened V by 4 bases and J by 10 bases, and 7 bases separated the two germline ends. Looked up from germline, CDR1 is MNHEY and CDR2 is SMNVEV (reference sequence). Written as DNA, the CDR3 is TGTGCCAGCAGTTCCGGGGGAAAACTGTTTTTT. Encoded protein: CASSSGGKLFF. Combining the CDR3 with reference TRBV27 and TRBJ1-4 gives the whole variable domain EAQVTQNPRYLITVTGKKLTVTCSQNMNHEYMSWYRQDPGLGLRQIYYSMNVEVTDKGDVPEGYKVSRKEKRNFPLILESPSPNQTSLYFCASSSGGKLFFGSGTQLSVL.

The chain joins TRBV5-5 to TRBJ1-5; D gene ambiguous. The CDR3 runs to 15 residues. Trimming left V 3 bases short and J 7 bases short, with 17 bases between. Germline values: CDR1 SGHKS, CDR2 YYEKEE (reference sequence). CDR3 residues: CASSSTVVSGQPQHF. DNA for the CDR3: TGTGCCAGCAGCTCCACTGTTGTGAGTGGGCAGCCCCAGCATTTT.

The chain links TRBV7-3 to TRBJ1-1; no clear D. CDR3 length: 15 residues. V shed 5 bases and J shed 1 base, with 14 bases lying between them. Germline V gives CDR1 SGHTA, CDR2 FQGTGA. This CDR3 reads CASSPRGGENTEAFF. CDR3 in DNA: TGTGCCAGCAGCCCCCGTGGAGGAGAGAACACTGAAGCTTTCTTT.

The chain combines TRBV6-1 with TRBJ2-5; unclear D gene. The CDR3 totals 14 residues. CDR1 MNHNS and CDR2 SASEGT come from the germline V gene. Trimming took off 7 bases at V and 5 bases at J, with 17 bases between the two ends. CDR3 sequence (DNA): TGTGCCAGCAAGAGCATGAATTCCTACGAGACCCAGTACTTC. Translated, it gives CASKSMNSYETQYF.

Of note for this clone: Other DNA sequences in the same sample also yield this CDR3. The chain joins TRBV5-1 to TRBJ2-1, with unresolved D. Germline V gene sequence: CDR1 SGHRS, CDR2 YFSETQ. V gave up 2 bases and J gave up 6 bases, with 6 bases separating them. The CDR3 consists of 12 residues. The CDR3 nucleotides read TGCGCCAGCAGCTTACCAAGCAATGAGCAGTTCTTC. Translating gives CASSLPSNEQFF. Complete variable domain (other parts from reference TRBV5-1 and TRBJ2-1): KAGVTQTPRYLIKTRGQQVTLSCSPISGHRSVSWYQQTPGQGLQFLFEYFSETQRNKGNFPGRFSGRQFSNSRSEMNVSTLELGDSALYLCASSLPSNEQFFGPGTRLTVL.

The chain combines TRBV15 with TRBJ2-7, with 11 bases lining up with TRBD1. Germline trimming cut 8 bases from V and 6 bases from J; bases unmatched to any gene: 3. In germline, CDR1 is LNHNV, CDR2 YYDKDF (reference sequence). The CDR3 spans 12 residues. The chain's CDR3 is CATRDRGSEQYF. The CDR3 DNA is TGTGCCACCCGGGACAGGGGGTCCGAGCAGTACTTC.

This clone was observed once. The chain combines TRBV28 with TRBJ2-7, with 8 bases fitting TRBD1. The V gene's germline CDR1 is MDHEN and CDR2 SYDVKM. The CDR3 spans 12 residues. V shed 8 bases and J 5 bases; nucleotides not matched to a gene: 5. This CDR3 is CASRQGWHEQYF. DNA for the CDR3: TGTGCCAGCCGACAGGGGTGGCACGAGCAGTACTTC.

This clone was recorded only once. The rearrangement joins TRBV19 to TRBJ2-2; the D gene is possibly TRBD1 (6 bases). The V gene lost 10 bases and the J gene lost 3 bases, with 15 bases spanning the gap. The germline CDR1 and CDR2 sequences are LNHDA and SQIVND (reference sequence). The CDR3 length is 14 residues. CDR3 in amino acids: CATEMTGYTGELFF. CDR3 nucleotides: TGTGCCACCGAGATGACAGGCTACACCGGGGAGCTGTTTTTT.

Points on this clone: Within the sample, other DNA sequences also encode this same CDR3. The V and J genes are TRBV28 and TRBJ1-2; possibly TRBD1 for D (5 bases). CDR1 is MDHEN and CDR2 is SYDVKM in the germline V gene. Trimming cost V 3 bases and J 4 bases, with 6 bases left between them. The CDR3 consists of 12 residues. The chain's CDR3 is CASSFGAYGYTF. CDR3 in DNA: TGTGCCAGCAGTTTTGGGGCCTATGGCTACACCTTC.

Concerning this clone: One junction end disagrees with the germline gene, perhaps due to a read error. This chain connects TRBV19 to TRBJ1-5; 9 bases line up with TRBD1. Germline CDR1 and CDR2: LNHDA and SQIVND (reference sequence). This CDR3 is built from 13 residues. Written as DNA, the CDR3 is TGTGCCAGTGGGACAGGGAGCAGTCAGCCCCAGCATTTT. Its protein is CASGTGSSQPQHF. The whole variable domain, filled in from reference TRBV19 and TRBJ1-5, reads DGGITQSPKYLFRKEGQNVTLSCEQNLNHDAMYWYRQDPGQGLRLIYYSQIVNDFQKGDIAEGYSVSREKKESFPLTVTSAQKNPTAFYLCASGTGSSQPQHFGDGTRLSIL.